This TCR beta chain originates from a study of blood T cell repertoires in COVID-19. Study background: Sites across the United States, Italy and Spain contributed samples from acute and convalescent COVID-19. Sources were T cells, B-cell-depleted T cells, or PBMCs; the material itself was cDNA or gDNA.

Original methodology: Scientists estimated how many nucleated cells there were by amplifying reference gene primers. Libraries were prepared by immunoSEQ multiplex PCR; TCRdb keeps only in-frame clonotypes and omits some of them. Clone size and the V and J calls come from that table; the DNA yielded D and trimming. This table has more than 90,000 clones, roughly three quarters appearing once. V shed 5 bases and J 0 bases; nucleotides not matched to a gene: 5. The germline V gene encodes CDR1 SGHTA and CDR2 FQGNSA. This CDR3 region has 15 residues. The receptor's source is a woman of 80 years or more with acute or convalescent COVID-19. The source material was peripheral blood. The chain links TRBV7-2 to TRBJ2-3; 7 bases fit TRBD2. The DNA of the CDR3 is TGTGCCAGCAGCCGTGGGAGGGCTAGCACAGATACGCAGTATTTT. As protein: CASSRGRASTDTQYF.